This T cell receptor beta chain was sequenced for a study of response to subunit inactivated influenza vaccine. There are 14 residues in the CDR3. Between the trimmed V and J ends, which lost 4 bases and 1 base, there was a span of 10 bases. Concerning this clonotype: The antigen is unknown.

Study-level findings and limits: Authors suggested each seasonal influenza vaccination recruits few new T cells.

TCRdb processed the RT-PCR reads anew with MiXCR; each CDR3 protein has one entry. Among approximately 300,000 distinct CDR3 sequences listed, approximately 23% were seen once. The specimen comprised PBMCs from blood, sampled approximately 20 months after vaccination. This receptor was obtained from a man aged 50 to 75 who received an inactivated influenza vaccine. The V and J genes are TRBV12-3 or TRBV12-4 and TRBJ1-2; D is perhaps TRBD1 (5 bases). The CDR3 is CASSSREVNYGYTF. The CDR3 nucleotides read TGTGCCAGCAGTTCCAGGGAGGTTAACTATGGCTACACCTTC.